This entry describes one TCR beta chain. Reverse transcription of roughly 0.5 to 1 ug RNA was carried out with random hexamers. An immunoSEQ multiplex PCR amplified TCR beta CDR3 over 54 Vbeta and 13 Jbeta. TCRdb analysed the immunoSEQ multiplex PCR reads with MiXCR anew, one entry per CDR3 protein. The profile shows 250,000 to 300,000 distinct CDR3 sequences, about 88% of them singletons. The data stem from a study of CD8 T cells in Susac syndrome. Sequencing of TCR beta was carried out in blood CD8+ and CD4+ T cells. Treatment-naive patients with stable or active relapsing-remitting disease served as multiple sclerosis controls. Sequenced sample: CD8+ T cells from PBMCs. The clonotype comes from a human donor with multiple sclerosis.

The CDR3, as DNA: TGTGCCAGCAGTTTGGGACTAAGGGATGAGCAGTTCTTC. Translation: CASSLGLRDEQFF. The chain recombines TRBV27 with TRBJ2-1; TRBD2 agrees at 7 bases. The CDR3 is made up of 13 amino acids. V shed 3 bases and J 8 bases; nucleotides not matched to a gene: 4. Germline V lookup: CDR1 MNHEY, CDR2 SMNVEV (reference sequence).